This T cell receptor beta chain was sequenced during a study of metastatic and nonmetastatic thyroid tumors. Study-wide background: Thyroid patients, malignant and benign, had repertoires compared across blood and tumor or nodule tissue. Study outcomes and limitations: The study reportedly found significantly higher TCR beta diversity in malignant thyroid tumors than benign nodules, in blood and tumor.

The CDR3 extends over 13 amino acids. The germline CDR1 and CDR2 sequences are GTSNPN and SVGIG (reference sequence). As originally analysed: Clinicopathological groups of papillary thyroid cancer showed CDR3 differences that were used to build a distant-metastasis classifier. TCRdb called clones again from the PCR reads with MiXCR. The V and J calls follow TCRdb's processing rather than the paper's. Counted here are 12,000 or so clones, around 31% occurring once; the ten biggest clones make up around 12%. A remark on this clone: The antigen is unknown. A read error may account for a junction end that differs from germline.

Ahead of thyroid surgery, no patient had received treatment of any kind. Material for sequencing was tumor tissue. The source of this sequence is a female donor with papillary thyroid cancer or a benign thyroid nodule (not recorded which). Some clones in this sample may be carry-over from other donors' samples. The V call is TRBV30, the J call TRBJ2-5; possibly TRBD1 for D (6 bases). CDR3: CACSVWGQGTQYF. DNA of the CDR3: TGTGCCTGTAGTGTGTGGGGGCAAGGGACCCAGTACTTC.